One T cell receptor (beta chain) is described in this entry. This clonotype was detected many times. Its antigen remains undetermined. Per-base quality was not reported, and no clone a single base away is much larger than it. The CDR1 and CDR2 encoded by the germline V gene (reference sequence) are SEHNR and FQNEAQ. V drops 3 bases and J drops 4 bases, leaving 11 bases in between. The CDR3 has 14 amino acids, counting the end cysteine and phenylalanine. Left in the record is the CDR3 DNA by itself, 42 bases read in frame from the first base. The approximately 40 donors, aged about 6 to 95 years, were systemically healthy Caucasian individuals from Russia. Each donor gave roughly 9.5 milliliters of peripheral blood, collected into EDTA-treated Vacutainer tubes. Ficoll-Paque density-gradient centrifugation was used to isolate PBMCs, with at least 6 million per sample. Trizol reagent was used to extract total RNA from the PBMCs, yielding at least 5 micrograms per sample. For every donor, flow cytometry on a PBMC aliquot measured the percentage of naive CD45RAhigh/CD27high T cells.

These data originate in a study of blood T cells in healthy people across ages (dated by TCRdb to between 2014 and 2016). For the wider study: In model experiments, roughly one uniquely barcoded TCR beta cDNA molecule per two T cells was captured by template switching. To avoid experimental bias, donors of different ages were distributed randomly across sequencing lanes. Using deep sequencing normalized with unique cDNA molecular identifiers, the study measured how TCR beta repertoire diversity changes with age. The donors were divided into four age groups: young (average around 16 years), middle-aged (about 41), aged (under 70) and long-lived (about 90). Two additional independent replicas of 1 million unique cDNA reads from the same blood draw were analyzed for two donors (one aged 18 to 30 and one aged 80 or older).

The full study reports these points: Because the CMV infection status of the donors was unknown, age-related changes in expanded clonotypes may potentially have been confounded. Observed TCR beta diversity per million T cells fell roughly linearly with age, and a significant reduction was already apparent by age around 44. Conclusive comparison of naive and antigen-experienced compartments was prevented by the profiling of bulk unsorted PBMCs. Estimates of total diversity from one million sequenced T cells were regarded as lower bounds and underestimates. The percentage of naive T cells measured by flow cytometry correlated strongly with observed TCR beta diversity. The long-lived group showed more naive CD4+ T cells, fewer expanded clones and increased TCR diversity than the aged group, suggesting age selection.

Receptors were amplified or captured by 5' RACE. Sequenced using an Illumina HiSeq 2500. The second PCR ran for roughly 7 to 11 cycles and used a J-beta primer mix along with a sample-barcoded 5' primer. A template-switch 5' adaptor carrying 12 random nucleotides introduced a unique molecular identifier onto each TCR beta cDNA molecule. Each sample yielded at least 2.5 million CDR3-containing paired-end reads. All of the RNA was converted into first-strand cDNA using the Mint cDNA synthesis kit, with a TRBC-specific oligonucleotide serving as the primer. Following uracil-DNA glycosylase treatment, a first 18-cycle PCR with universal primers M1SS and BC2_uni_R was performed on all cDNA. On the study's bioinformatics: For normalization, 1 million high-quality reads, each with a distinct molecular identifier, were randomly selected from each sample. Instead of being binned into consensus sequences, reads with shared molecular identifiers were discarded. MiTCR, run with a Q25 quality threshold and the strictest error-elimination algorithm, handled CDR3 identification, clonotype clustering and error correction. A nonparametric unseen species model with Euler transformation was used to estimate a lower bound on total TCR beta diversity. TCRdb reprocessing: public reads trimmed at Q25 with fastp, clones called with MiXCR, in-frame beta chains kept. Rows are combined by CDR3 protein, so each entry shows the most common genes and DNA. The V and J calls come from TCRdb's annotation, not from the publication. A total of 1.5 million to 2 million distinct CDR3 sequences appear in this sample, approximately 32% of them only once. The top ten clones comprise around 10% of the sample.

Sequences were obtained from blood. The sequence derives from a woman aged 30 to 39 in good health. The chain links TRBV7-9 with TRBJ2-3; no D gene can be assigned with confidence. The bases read TGTGCCAGCAGCTTTATGGGATCCCCAGATACGCAGTATTTT. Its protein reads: CASSFMGSPDTQYF.